This T cell receptor (beta chain) was documented in a study of T cell repertoires in cytomegalovirus infection. Trimming removed 9 bases from V and 4 bases from J, with 24 bases in between. Germline values: CDR1 SGHTA, CDR2 FQGNSA. This CDR3 is built from 16 residues. TCRdb re-analysed the reads in MiXCR, keeping a single row per CDR3 protein. This sample has 250,000 or so distinct CDR3 sequences, with about 18% found just once. This clonotype was observed a handful of times. The clonotype comes from a human donor in good health (CMV status not recorded). Some clones in this sample may be carry-over from other donors' samples. This chain joins TRBV7-2 and TRBJ1-1; weak D call: TRBD1 (6 bases). The material sequenced was CD8+ T cells from PBMCs. CDR3 amino acids: CASSHWGAGRTTEAFF. CDR3 DNA: TGTGCCAGTAGCCACTGGGGGGCAGGGAGGACCACTGAAGCTTTCTTT.